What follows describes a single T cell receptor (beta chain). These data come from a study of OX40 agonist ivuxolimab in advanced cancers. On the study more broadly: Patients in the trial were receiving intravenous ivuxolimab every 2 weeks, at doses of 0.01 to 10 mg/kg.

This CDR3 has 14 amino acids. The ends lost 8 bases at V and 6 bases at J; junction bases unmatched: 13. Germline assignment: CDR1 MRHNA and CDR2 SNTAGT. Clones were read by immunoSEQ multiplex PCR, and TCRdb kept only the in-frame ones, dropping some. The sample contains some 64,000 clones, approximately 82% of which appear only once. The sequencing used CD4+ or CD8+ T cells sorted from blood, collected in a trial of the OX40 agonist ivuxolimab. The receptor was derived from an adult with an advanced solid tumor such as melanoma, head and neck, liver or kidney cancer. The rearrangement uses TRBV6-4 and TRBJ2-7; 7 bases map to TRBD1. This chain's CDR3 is CASPIDRDPREQYF. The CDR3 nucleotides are TGTGCCAGCCCAATAGACAGGGACCCCCGCGAGCAGTACTTC.